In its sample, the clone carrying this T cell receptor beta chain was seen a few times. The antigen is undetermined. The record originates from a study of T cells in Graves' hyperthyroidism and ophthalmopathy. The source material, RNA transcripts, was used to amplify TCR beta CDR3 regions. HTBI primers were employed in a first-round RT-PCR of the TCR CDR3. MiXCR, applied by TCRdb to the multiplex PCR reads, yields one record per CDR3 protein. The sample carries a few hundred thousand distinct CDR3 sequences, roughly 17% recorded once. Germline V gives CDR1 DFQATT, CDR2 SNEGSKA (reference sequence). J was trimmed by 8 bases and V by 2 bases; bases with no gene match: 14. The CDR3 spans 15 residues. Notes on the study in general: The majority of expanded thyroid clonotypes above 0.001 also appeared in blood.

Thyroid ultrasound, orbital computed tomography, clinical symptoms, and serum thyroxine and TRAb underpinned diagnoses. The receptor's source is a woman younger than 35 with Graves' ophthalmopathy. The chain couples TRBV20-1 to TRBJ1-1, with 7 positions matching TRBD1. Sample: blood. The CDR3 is CSARSPRTGVSEAFF. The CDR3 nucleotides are TGCAGTGCTAGATCCCCGCGAACAGGGGTATCCGAAGCTTTCTTT.